This TCR beta chain was observed in a study of T-cell memory formation after mild COVID-19. Researchers used 5'RACE with constant-segment primers to make TCR alpha and TCR beta cDNA libraries that carry sample barcodes and UMIs. TCRdb recomputed calls from the 5' RACE reads with MiXCR, one row per CDR3 protein. Here the sample spans some 310,000 distinct CDR3 sequences, more than 20% being singletons. General study points: Later expanders leaned toward CD4+, whereas clones contracting from day 15 to 85 were balanced CD4/CD8.

This clonotype was observed at least ten times. What it binds is unknown. The CDR3 runs to 16 residues. Losses at the gene ends were 5 bases for V and 2 bases for J; bases not matched to a gene: 11. This chain joins TRBV12-3 or TRBV12-4 and TRBJ2-5; 7 bases align to TRBD1. This receptor was identified in a man between 18 and 35 years old who had mild COVID-19 (a few samples of this study predate the infection). Cell type and time point are not known. The sequencing input was PBMCs or a T cell subset sorted from them (not recorded which). CDR3 DNA sequence: TGTGCCAGCAGTCCCCGACGGACAGGTTTACAAGAGACCCAGTACTTC. As protein: CASSPRRTGLQETQYF.